These 25 T cell receptor beta chains came from one sample sequenced in a study of response to subunit inactivated influenza vaccine. TCRdb reprocessed the RT-PCR reads with MiXCR, giving one entry per CDR3 protein. The top ten hold 10% of the sample, which has around 530,000 distinct CDR3 sequences, roughly 12% seen once. This specimen was PBMCs from blood, taken on the day of vaccination. All receptors come from a man in his fifties who received an inactivated influenza vaccine.

This clonotype was seen only a few times. The V call is TRBV10-3, the J call TRBJ2-7; D not certain. There are 14 residues in the CDR3. V was clipped by 3 bases and J by 0 bases, with 9 bases between them. The germline V gene encodes CDR1 ENHRY and CDR2 SYGVKD. CDR3 loop: CAISDPDVSYEQYF. The CDR3, as DNA: TGTGCCATCAGTGATCCAGACGTCTCCTACGAGCAGTACTTC.

This clonotype was recorded a few times. V is TRBV5-1 and J is TRBJ2-2, with 8 bases aligning to TRBD1. The CDR3 totals 16 residues. With 4 bases clipped from V and 5 bases from J, the junction kept 10 bases outside the gene matches. Germline V lookup: CDR1 SGHRS, CDR2 YFSETQ. CDR3 DNA: TGCGCCAGCAGCGCGGGGACAGGACCCTCTACCGGGGAGCTGTTTTTT. It yields the protein CASSAGTGPSTGELFF. Full variable domain (missing parts from reference TRBV5-1 and TRBJ2-2): KAGVTQTPRYLIKTRGQQVTLSCSPISGHRSVSWYQQTPGQGLQFLFEYFSETQRNKGNFPGRFSGRQFSNSRSEMNVSTLELGDSALYLCASSAGTGPSTGELFFGEGSRLTVL.

This chain connects TRBV20-1 to TRBJ2-3; possibly TRBD2 for D (6 bases). The CDR3 has 14 amino acids. Trimming took off 6 bases at V and 4 bases at J, with 17 bases between the two ends. In germline, CDR1 is DFQATT, CDR2 SNEGSKA (reference sequence). Here the CDR3 reads CSAPEGLSADTQYF. The CDR3 DNA reads as TGCAGTGCCCCAGAGGGACTTTCCGCAGATACGCAGTATTTT.

This clonotype has only a few counts. The chain is built from TRBV20-1 and TRBJ2-1, with 8 nucleotides matching TRBD2. In germline, CDR1 is DFQATT, CDR2 SNEGSKA (reference sequence). The CDR3 is 16 amino acids. V shed 0 bases, J shed 2 bases, and the junction held 6 bases outside the gene matches. The CDR3 spells CSAREPSGRAYNEQFF. As DNA, the CDR3 is TGCAGTGCTAGAGAACCAAGCGGGAGAGCCTACAATGAGCAGTTCTTC.

V is TRBV7-9 and J is TRBJ1-2; D unresolved. V lost 2 bases and J lost 8, with 9 bases in between. This CDR3 spans 12 amino acids. CDR1 is SEHNR and CDR2 is FQNEAQ in the germline V gene (reference sequence). The CDR3: CASSLSRTGYTF. CDR3 DNA: TGTGCCAGCAGCTTAAGTCGGACGGGCTACACCTTC.

This chain joins TRBV10-3 and TRBJ2-7; D is unclear. This CDR3 is 13 amino acids long. CDR1 and CDR2 (germline): ENHRY, SYGVKD. Trimming left V 6 bases short and J 2 bases short, with 11 bases between. CDR3 residues: CAISPAAAYEQYF. In nucleotides, the CDR3 is TGTGCCATCAGCCCGGCGGCGGCCTACGAGCAGTACTTC.

V is TRBV4-2 and J is TRBJ1-5; no firm D call. CDR3 length: 15 amino acids. Trimming removed 0 bases from V and 4 bases from J, with 10 bases in between. CDR1 is LGHNA and CDR2 is YNFKEQ in the germline V gene. The CDR3 DNA sequence: TGTGCCAGCAGCCAAGATCTCTTAGGTAATCAGCCCCAGCATTTT. Translated: CASSQDLLGNQPQHF.

This clonotype has just a few counts. The chain employs TRBV7-2 and TRBJ2-2; D tentatively fits TRBD1 or TRBD2 (5 bases each). This CDR3 region has 14 residues. Trimming pared 7 bases from V and 0 bases from J, leaving 9 bases between. Per germline, CDR1 SGHTA and CDR2 FQGNSA. The CDR3 here is CASIRGPNTGELFF. The CDR3 bases are TGTGCCAGCATCCGGGGACCGAACACCGGGGAGCTGTTTTTT. The full variable domain, in which reference TRBV7-2 and TRBJ2-2 provide the parts outside the CDR3, is GAGVSQSPSNKVTEKGKDVELRCDPISGHTALYWYRQSLGQGLEFLIYFQGNSAPDKSGLPSDRFSAERTGGSVSTLTIQRTQQEDSAVYLCASIRGPNTGELFFGEGSRLTVL.

This rearrangement joins TRBV27 to TRBJ2-2; 7 bases line up with TRBD1. Germline V gene data show CDR1 as MNHEY and CDR2 as SMNVEV (reference sequence). This CDR3 is 15 amino acids long. J gave up 4 bases and V 5 bases, and 7 bases lay outside the gene matches. The CDR3 DNA follows: TGTGCCAGCAGTAGAACCGGGACAGCCACCGGGGAGCTGTTTTTT. It specifies CASSRTGTATGELFF.

This clonotype was seen more than once but under ten times. The chain employs TRBV20-1 and TRBJ2-6, with D uncertain. Trimming stripped 6 bases from V and 4 bases from J, with 10 bases between. Germline V CDR1 and CDR2: DFQATT, SNEGSKA (reference sequence). The CDR3 extends over 13 amino acids. The CDR3 reads CSAHLTGANVLTF. CDR3 DNA: TGCAGTGCCCACCTCACGGGGGCCAACGTCCTGACTTTC.

The rearrangement joins TRBV7-3 to TRBJ2-1; maybe TRBD2 (6 bases). This CDR3 is 14 amino acids long. Germline lookup yields CDR1 SGHTA and CDR2 FQGTGA. V was trimmed by 0 bases and J by 8 bases, leaving 11 bases between them. The CDR3 reads CASSLTGLLDEQFF. Here the CDR3 DNA reads TGTGCCAGCAGCTTAACGGGACTCTTGGATGAGCAGTTCTTC.

The chain recombines TRBV28 with TRBJ2-4; 8 positions match TRBD2. The V gene's germline CDR1 is MDHEN and CDR2 SYDVKM. The CDR3 consists of 18 residues. J lost 0 bases, V lost 4 bases, and 11 bases had no gene match. The CDR3 bases are TGTGCCAGCAGTTCCCCCCCGGGCGGGGGGCTAGCCAAAAACATTCAGTACTTC. It yields the protein CASSSPPGGGLAKNIQYF.

The chain joins TRBV6-2 or TRBV6-3 to TRBJ2-7, with D maybe TRBD2 (5 bases). V was shortened by 4 bases and J by 4 bases, with 11 bases between the two germline ends. CDR3 size: 13 residues. Germline CDR1 reads MNHEY; CDR2 reads SVGEGT. The CDR3 DNA is TGTGCCAGCAGTTTCGGAAGGGAGTACGAGCAGTACTTC. This codes for CASSFGREYEQYF.

This clonotype was counted a few times. The chain combines TRBV19 with TRBJ2-1; 9 bases map to TRBD1. The CDR3 is 15 amino acids. J was trimmed by 8 bases and V by 5 bases; bases with no gene match: 10. Germline CDR1 LNHDA, CDR2 SQIVND (reference sequence). CDR3 loop: CASSSSQGAWDEQFF. The DNA for the CDR3 is TGTGCCAGTAGTTCATCACAGGGGGCGTGGGATGAGCAGTTCTTC.

J is TRBJ2-2 and V is TRBV5-1; 9 bases align to TRBD2. In germline, CDR1 is SGHRS, CDR2 YFSETQ. With 4 bases clipped from V and 4 bases from J, the junction kept 8 bases outside the gene matches. The CDR3 consists of 16 residues. The DNA of the CDR3 is TGCGCCAGCAGCCGTAGGACTAGCGATGGCACCGGGGAGCTGTTTTTT. Translating gives CASSRRTSDGTGELFF.

The rearrangement joins TRBV7-8 to TRBJ2-4; D might be TRBD1 or TRBD2, each matching 6 bases. The germline CDR1 and CDR2 sequences are SGHVS and FQNEAQ. Trimming removed 5 bases from V and 9 bases from J, with 20 bases in between. The CDR3 is 15 amino acids. CDR3 in DNA: TGTGCCAGCAGCCGGGGGCTGCTGGAAAGGGGCATTCAGTACTTC. Translating it yields CASSRGLLERGIQYF.

This rearrangement joins TRBV21-1 to TRBJ2-5; the DNA was not used to check the table's D call, TRBD2. TRBV21-1 constitutes a pseudogene. CDR3 length equals 18 residues. For the CDR3, the DNA is TGTGCCAGCAGCAAAGAAAACCCTAGCGGGAGGGCCCCAGAGACCCAGTACTTC. It specifies CASSKENPSGRAPETQYF.

This clonotype has a count of ten or more. The V and J genes are TRBV6-1 and TRBJ2-2; weak D call: TRBD2 (6 bases). The CDR3 extends over 13 amino acids. Looked up from germline, CDR1 is MNHNS and CDR2 is SASEGT. V lost 6 bases to trimming and J lost 4 bases, with 9 bases between them. CDR3 nucleotides: TGTGCCAGCAGGGGGGGATTCACCGGGGAGCTGTTTTTT. Its translation is CASRGGFTGELFF.

The chain couples TRBV6-1 to TRBJ1-3; D unresolved. The V and J ends lost 5 bases and 0 bases respectively, with 11 bases between them. Per the germline V gene, CDR1 is MNHNS and CDR2 is SASEGT. The CDR3 consists of 15 residues. CDR3 nucleotide sequence: TGTGCCAGCAGTTACGGGATTCACTCTGGAAACACCATATATTTT. It translates to CASSYGIHSGNTIYF.

This clonotype has at least ten counts. This chain connects TRBV11-3 to TRBJ1-3, with D unclear. The CDR3 length is 14 residues. V was shortened by 5 bases and J by 0 bases, with 8 bases between the two germline ends. CDR1 is SGHNT and CDR2 is YENEEA in the germline V gene. CDR3 protein: CASSRGFSGNTIYF. Written as DNA, the CDR3 is TGTGCCAGCAGCCGGGGATTCTCTGGAAACACCATATATTTT. The entire variable domain, with the rest obtained from reference TRBV11-3 and TRBJ1-3, is as follows: EAGVVQSPRYKIIEKKQPVAFWCNPISGHNTLYWYLQNLGQGPELLIRYENEEAVDDSQLPKDRFSAERLKGVDSTLKIQPAELGDSAVYLCASSRGFSGNTIYFGEGSWLTVV.

The chain links TRBV3-1 to TRBJ2-3, with 15 bases matching TRBD2. V was pared by 0 bases and J by 1 base, with 2 bases of the junction left unmatched. This CDR3 contains 18 residues. In germline, CDR1 is LGHDT, CDR2 YNNKEL (reference sequence). CDR3 in DNA: TGTGCCAGCAGCCAAGAAGGACTAGCGGGAGGGGGCACAGATACGCAGTATTTT. Its translation: CASSQEGLAGGGTDTQYF.

This clonotype was seen ten or more times. The chain uses TRBV18 and TRBJ1-6; D not certain. Germline values: CDR1 KGHSH, CDR2 LQKENI. The CDR3 runs 15 residues. The V gene lost 6 bases and the J gene lost 0 bases, with 9 bases spanning the gap. Written as DNA, the CDR3 is TGTGCCAGCTCGAGGGAGAGCTCCTATAATTCACCCCTCCACTTT. Encoded protein: CASSRESSYNSPLHF.

This clonotype was recorded at least ten times. The gene calls are TRBV20-1 and TRBJ1-1, with TRBD1 as a possible D gene (5 bases). Germline CDR1 reads DFQATT; CDR2 reads SNEGSKA (reference sequence). Trimming left V 6 bases short and J 5 bases short, with 10 bases between. This CDR3 contains 11 residues. DNA for the CDR3: TGCAGTGCCGTGCGGGGGACTGAAGCTTTCTTT. It translates to CSAVRGTEAFF.

The V and J genes are TRBV12-3 or TRBV12-4 and TRBJ2-7; 9 bases are shared with TRBD2. With 4 bases clipped from V and 1 base from J, the junction kept 2 bases outside the gene matches. The CDR3 runs to 14 residues. CDR3 in DNA: TGTGCCAGCAGTTGGCGGGGGGGTTCCTACGAGCAGTACTTC. Translating gives CASSWRGGSYEQYF.

This chain uses TRBV5-1 with TRBJ2-7, with D maybe TRBD2 (6 bases). Germline V CDR1 and CDR2: SGHRS, YFSETQ. CDR3 length equals 16 residues. V was clipped by 5 bases and J by 4 bases, with 22 bases between them. The CDR3 protein is CASRKGRGEVQYEQYF. The CDR3 DNA sequence: TGCGCCAGCAGAAAAGGGCGGGGTGAGGTACAATACGAGCAGTACTTC.